Detailed here is one T cell receptor beta chain. The second PCR ran about 6 to 12 cycles with a sample-barcoded 5' primer and J-beta primers. TCRdb ran MiXCR on the 5' RACE reads and lists one entry per CDR3 protein. Among more than 750,000 distinct CDR3 sequences listed, about 27% were seen once. This sample is drawn from a study of blood T cells in healthy people across ages. The V and J ends lost 3 bases and 1 base respectively, with 12 bases between them. Germline V gene lookup returns CDR1 MDHEN and CDR2 SYDVKM. The CDR3 length is 15 residues. The same sample was also studied in work on T cells of mothers and their children.

This clonotype was sampled from a woman between 35 and 50 years old in good health. This chain uses TRBV28 with TRBJ1-1, with D perhaps TRBD1 (5 bases). Sample: blood. The CDR3: CASSFPGLPNTEAFF. The CDR3 DNA sequence: TGTGCCAGCAGTTTCCCGGGACTTCCGAACACTGAAGCTTTCTTT.